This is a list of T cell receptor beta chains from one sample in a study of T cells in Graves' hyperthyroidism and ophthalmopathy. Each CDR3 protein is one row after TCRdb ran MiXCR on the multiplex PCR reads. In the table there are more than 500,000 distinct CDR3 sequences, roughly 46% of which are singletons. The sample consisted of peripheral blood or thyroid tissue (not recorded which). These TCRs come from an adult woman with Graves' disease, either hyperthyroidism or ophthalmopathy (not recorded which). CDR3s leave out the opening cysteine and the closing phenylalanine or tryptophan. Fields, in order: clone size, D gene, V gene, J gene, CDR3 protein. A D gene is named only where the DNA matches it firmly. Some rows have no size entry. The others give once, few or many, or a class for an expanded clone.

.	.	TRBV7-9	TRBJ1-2	ASSLVPFSGYT
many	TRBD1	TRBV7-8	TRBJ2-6	ASSPRDRVSGANVLT
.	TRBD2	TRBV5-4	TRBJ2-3	ASSFPSSGTSDTGDTQY
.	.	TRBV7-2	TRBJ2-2	ASSLRQARSAGELF
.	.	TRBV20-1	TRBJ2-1	SATFVGGGYNEQF
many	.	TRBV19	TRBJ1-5	ASSIDPAGGAQH
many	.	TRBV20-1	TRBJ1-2	SARVRSQGGYGYT
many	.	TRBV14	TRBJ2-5	ASSQEFRGTQY
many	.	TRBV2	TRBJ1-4	ATAGQTTNEKLF
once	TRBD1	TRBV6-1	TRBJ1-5	ASSYPGAGGPGDQPQH
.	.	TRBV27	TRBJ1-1	ASSLVSAYMNTEAF
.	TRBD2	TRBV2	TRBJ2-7	ASSETLAGGLEQY
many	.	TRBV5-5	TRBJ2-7	ASSFVIGDQPLDEQY
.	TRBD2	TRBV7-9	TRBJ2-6	ASSDAGSGSLDSGANVLT
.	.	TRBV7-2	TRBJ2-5	ASSSALVSETQY
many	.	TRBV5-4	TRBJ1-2	ASSSRRDINYGYT
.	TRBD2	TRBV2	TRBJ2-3	ASSELAGVATQY
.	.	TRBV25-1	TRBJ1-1	ASRKPGVGTEAF
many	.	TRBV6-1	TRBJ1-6	ASSTRPPGSPLH
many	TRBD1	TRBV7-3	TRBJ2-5	ASSLRGGWEETQY
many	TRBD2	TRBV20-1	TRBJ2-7	SARTSGSTYEQY
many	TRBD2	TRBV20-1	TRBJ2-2	SATPRIAGTWSLATGELF
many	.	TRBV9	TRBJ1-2	ASSVEYRPVGGYT
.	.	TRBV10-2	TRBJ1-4	ASGGQTAREKLF
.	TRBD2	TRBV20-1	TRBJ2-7	SARSGRGEQY
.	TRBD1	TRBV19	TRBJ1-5	ASSSPKGTGGRLQH
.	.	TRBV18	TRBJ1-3	ASSQSRQAGNTIY
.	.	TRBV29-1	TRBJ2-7	SVVPGNSYEQY
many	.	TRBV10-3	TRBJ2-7	AISESIVPRGYEQY
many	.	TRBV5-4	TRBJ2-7	ASSPTPWRRGYEQY
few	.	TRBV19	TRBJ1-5	ASSITPDKSLH
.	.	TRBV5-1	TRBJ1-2	ASKDSDSYGYT
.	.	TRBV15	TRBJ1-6	ATSSLGSPLH
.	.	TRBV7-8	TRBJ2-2	ASSLLPASGNTGELF
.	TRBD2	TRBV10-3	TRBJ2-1	AISEGLVLQF
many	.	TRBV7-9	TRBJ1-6	ASSQSDHSLH
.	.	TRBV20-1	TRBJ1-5	SARPGHQPQH
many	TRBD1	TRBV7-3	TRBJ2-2	ASATGVNTGELF
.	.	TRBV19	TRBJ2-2	ARHTGVGLQTGELF
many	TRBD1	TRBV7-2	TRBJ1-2	ASSSGQGAHYGYT
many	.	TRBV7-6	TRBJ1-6	ASSFGPARGRNSPLH
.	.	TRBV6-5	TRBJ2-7	ASSGGSPYEQY
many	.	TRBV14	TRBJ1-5	ASSQAGTWNQPQH
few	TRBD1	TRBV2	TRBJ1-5	ASSGGQGSNQPQH
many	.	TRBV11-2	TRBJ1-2	ASSLGGRGYT